The 18 T cell receptor beta chains below all came from one sample that was sequenced in a study of CD8+CD57+ T cells in acquired aplastic anemia. TCR beta VDJ and CDR3 were profiled, and genomic DNA was the template. TCRdb reanalysed the reads using MiXCR and keeps one entry per CDR3 protein. This sample has a few hundred thousand distinct CDR3 sequences, with about two thirds found just once. Material for sequencing was sorted CD4+, CD8+, or CD8+CD57+ T cells (not recorded which) from PBMCs. These receptors were collected from a human donor in good health, serving as a control.

In its sample, this clonotype was seen many times. V gene TRBV19 combines with J gene TRBJ1-1; D remains ambiguous. V lost 8 bases and J 0 bases, leaving 16 bases between the germline ends. This CDR3 contains 15 residues. The V gene's germline CDR1 is LNHDA and CDR2 SQIVND (reference sequence). The CDR3 loop reads CASSLLAGLNTEAFF. CDR3 DNA sequence: TGTGCCAGTTCGCTATTGGCCGGCTTGAACACTGAAGCTTTCTTT.

In this sample, this clonotype turned up once. This sequence joins TRBV5-1 and TRBJ2-5, with 11 nucleotides matching TRBD1. V lost 4 bases and J lost 7; bases outside the gene matches: 6. The CDR3 runs 14 residues. Germline CDR1 reads SGHRS; CDR2 reads YFSETQ. CDR3: CASSQDRGQTTQYF. Here the CDR3 DNA reads TGCGCCAGCAGCCAGGACAGGGGGCAAACGACCCAGTACTTC.

As concerns this clonotype: A read error is likely, as this CDR3 ends without the conserved phenylalanine or tryptophan. The limits of the CDR3 on the DNA are not certain, so only TCRdb's listed CDR3 is given. The chain has TRBV2 and TRBJ1-3; TRBD1 is the table's D call, not checked against the DNA. CDR1 is SNHLY and CDR2 is FYNNEI in the germline V gene. The CDR3 has 14 residues if both end residues are counted. CDR3 amino acids: CASSLTTGGNTTQH.

Concerning this clonotype: Its ends do not fully match the called genes, so a read error is possible. The chain couples TRBV9 to TRBJ1-6, with no clear D. The CDR3 contains 14 residues. In germline, CDR1 is SGDLS, CDR2 YYNGEE. CDR3 coding DNA: TGTGCCAGCAGCTTATGCACGGCGGCTTCCTACGGCTACTTT. Residues: CASSLCTAASYGYF. The full variable domain, in which reference TRBV9 and TRBJ1-6 provide the parts outside the CDR3, is DSGVTQTPKHLITATGQRVTLRCSPRSGDLSVYWYQQSLDQGLQFLIQYYNGEERAKGNILERFSAQQFPDLHSELNLSSLELGDSALYFCASSLCTAASYGYFGNGTRLTVT.

The rearrangement joins TRBV7-2 to TRBJ1-6; no firm D call. With 2 bases removed from V and 16 bases from J, the gap between germline ends came to 24 bases. Germline CDR1 and CDR2: SGHTA and FQGNSA. The CDR3 spans 16 residues. This CDR3 is CASSLPDTQYFCPLHF. CDR3 coding DNA: TGTGCCAGCAGCTTACCAGATACGCAGTATTTTTGCCCACTCCACTTT.

This clonotype was detected a few times. A much larger clone differs from this one at a single base, so this may be a read error. V is TRBV4-3 and J is TRBJ1-5; a possible D gene is TRBD1 (5 bases). Germline values: CDR1 LGHNA, CDR2 YSLEER. The CDR3 totals 15 residues. This CDR3 reads CASNQDVAGTQPQHF. CDR3 in DNA: TGCGCCAGCAACCAAGATGTGGCAGGGACTCAGCCCCAGCATTTT.

Comment on this clonotype: One end of the junction varies from germline; a read error may be responsible. The chain recombines TRBV7-9 with TRBJ2-7; 7 nucleotides line up with TRBD1. The CDR3 is made up of 15 amino acids. Germline values: CDR1 SEHNR, CDR2 FQNEAQ (reference sequence). This CDR3 is CASSRQGESSYEKYF. CDR3 in DNA: TGTGCCAGCAGCAGACAGGGAGAGTCTTCCTACGAGAAGTACTTC.

V is TRBV2 and J is TRBJ2-7; a possible D gene is TRBD2 (7 bases). Germline-derived CDR1 and CDR2 are SNHLY and FYNNEI. CDR3 length: 14 amino acids. With 6 bases removed from V and 0 bases from J, the gap between germline ends came to 12 bases. Here the CDR3 DNA reads TGTGCCAGCAGCGGGGGGCCCAACTCCTACGAGCAGTACTTC. This gives the protein CASSGGPNSYEQYF. Drawing the rest from reference TRBV2 and TRBJ2-7, the complete variable domain is EPEVTQTPSHQVTQMGQEVILRCVPISNHLYFYWYRQILGQKVEFLVSFYNNEISEKSEIFDDQFSVERPDGSNFTLKIRSTKLEDSAMYFCASSGGPNSYEQYFGPGTRLTVT.

With respect to this clonotype: The CDR3 ends on some other residue instead of the conserved phenylalanine or tryptophan, so this is likely a read error. It is unclear where the CDR3 begins or ends on the DNA, so no DNA is shown, and the CDR3 is as TCRdb lists it. This CDR3 reads CASSHDAGRDGYT. The chain couples TRBV7-2 to TRBJ1-1; the table's D call TRBD1 went unverified against the DNA. The germline V gene encodes CDR1 SGHTA and CDR2 FQGNSA. Ends included, the CDR3 has 13 residues.

This clonotype has more than one count but fewer than ten. This could be a read error, since a much larger clone is one nucleotide away. This chain links TRBV10-3 with TRBJ2-5, with D tentatively TRBD2 (6 bases). This CDR3 has 15 amino acids. The V end lost 5 bases, the J end lost 2 bases, and 15 bases lay between the germline ends. Germline V CDR1 and CDR2: ENHRY, SYGVKD. The CDR3: CAISLEAGPQETQYF. CDR3 nucleotide sequence: TGTGCCATCAGTCTAGAGGCGGGGCCACAAGAGACCCAGTACTTC.

As for this clonotype: At one end, the junction sequence differs from germline, possibly due to a read error. The J gene is TRBJ1-4, the V gene TRBV20-1; D call uncertain. Per the germline V gene, CDR1 is DFQATT and CDR2 is SNEGSKA (reference sequence). The CDR3 extends over 12 amino acids. CDR3 in DNA: TGCAGTGCTCCTTCGGACGGGAACAAACTGTCCTTT. The encoded protein is CSAPSDGNKLSF.

This clonotype has at least ten counts. This rearrangement joins TRBV27 to TRBJ1-5, with 10 bases matching TRBD1. The CDR3 extends over 14 amino acids. J gave up 6 bases and V 5 bases, and 4 bases lay outside the gene matches. Germline CDR1 reads MNHEY; CDR2 reads SMNVEV (reference sequence). The CDR3 nucleotides read TGTGCCAGCAGTAAGGGACAGGGGCCTCAGCCCCAGCATTTT. Residues: CASSKGQGPQPQHF.

This clonotype was counted between two and nine times. Being one base from a much bigger clone, this may be a read error. The rearrangement joins TRBV14 to TRBJ1-1; D is unresolved. The CDR3 totals 12 residues. Germline CDR1 reads SGHDN; CDR2 reads FVKESK. Trimming removed 2 bases at V and 3 bases at J, with 4 bases between. The CDR3 nucleotides are TGTGCCAGCAGCCAAACGGACACTGAAGCTTTCTTT. Translated, it gives CASSQTDTEAFF.

With regard to this clonotype: A single base separates this from a much larger clone, so it may be a read error. This rearrangement joins TRBV30 to TRBJ2-7; D is unresolved. Germline values: CDR1 GTSNPN, CDR2 SVGIG (reference sequence). The CDR3 runs 15 residues. CDR3 amino acids: CAWSVRKVAGYERYF. Written as DNA, the CDR3 is TGTGCCTGGAGTGTACGAAAGGTCGCAGGATACGAGCGGTACTTC.

About this clonotype: With a much larger clone just one base away, this may be a read error. The V call is TRBV2, the J call TRBJ2-3, with a tentative D call TRBD1 (5 bases). Trimming shortened V by 8 bases and J by 2 bases, and 14 bases separated the two germline ends. CDR1 and CDR2 from the germline V gene are SNHLY and FYNNEI. The CDR3 consists of 14 residues. The CDR3 DNA follows: TGTGCCAGCGGGGCCGGTGTGAACACAGATACGCAGTATTTT. Protein product: CASGAGVNTDTQYF.

This clonotype has only one observation. One end of the junction fails to match germline, which may point to a read error. The chain has TRBV7-3 and TRBJ2-7; the D gene is possibly TRBD2 (5 bases). This CDR3 has 11 residues. CDR1 SGHTA and CDR2 FQGTGA come from the germline V gene. CDR3 in DNA: TGTGCCAGCACCTGCTCCAGCGAGCAGGACTGG. This sequence encodes CASTCSSEQDW.

This chain connects TRBV20-1 to TRBJ2-1; D is ambiguous. This CDR3 contains 11 residues. V shed 7 bases and J shed 9 bases, with 13 bases lying between them. Germline loops: CDR1 DFQATT, CDR2 SNEGSKA (reference sequence). The DNA of the CDR3 is TGCAGTGGGCGGCGCCTGAGTGAGCAGTTCTTC. This sequence encodes CSGRRLSEQFF.

This clonotype appeared a single time. Given the absence of the conserved phenylalanine or tryptophan at the CDR3 end, a read error is likely. The DNA is left out, because the CDR3 cannot be placed on it with certainty; the CDR3 is given as TCRdb lists it. The chain links TRBV7-2 to TRBJ1-1. In germline, CDR1 is SGHTA, CDR2 FQGNSA. A total of 13 residues make up the CDR3, ends included. Here the CDR3 reads CASSLGLAGEQET.